The 14 T cell receptor beta chains given below trace back to one sample, sequenced in a study of T cells in Graves' hyperthyroidism and ophthalmopathy. RNA transcripts yielded amplified TCR beta CDR3 regions. In the first-round RT-PCR of the TCR CDR3, the HTBI primer set was used. TCRdb recomputed calls from the multiplex PCR reads with MiXCR, one row per CDR3 protein. Of around 800,000 distinct CDR3 sequences in the sample, about 38% were seen once. The sample taken for sequencing was blood. These receptors originate from a young man with Graves' hyperthyroidism.

The chain links TRBV10-3 to TRBJ2-1; no clear D. Germline assignment: CDR1 ENHRY and CDR2 SYGVKD. The CDR3 runs to 13 residues. The V gene lost 2 bases and the J gene lost 5 bases, with 7 bases spanning the gap. CDR3 sequence (DNA): TGTGCCATCAGTGAGGACTTACACAATGAGCAGTTCTTC. Translating it yields CAISEDLHNEQFF.

Notes on this clonotype: The germline gene is not matched at one end of the junction; a read error may be the cause. V and J are TRBV5-8 and TRBJ1-6, with no clear D. CDR3 size: 15 residues. CDR1 and CDR2 from the germline V gene are SGHTS and YDEGEE. CDR3 coding DNA: TGCGCCAGCAGCCAATGGGGCTCCTATAATTCACCCCTCCACTTT. Translation: CASSQWGSYNSPLHF.

The chain carries TRBV15 and TRBJ2-5; a weak D match, TRBD2 (6 bases). The V gene lost 3 bases and the J gene lost 2 bases, with 13 bases spanning the gap. The CDR3 loop spans 15 amino acids. In germline, CDR1 is LNHNV, CDR2 YYDKDF (reference sequence). The CDR3 loop is CATSRTRDLQETQYF. CDR3 in DNA: TGTGCCACCAGCAGGACCCGGGACTTGCAAGAGACCCAGTACTTC.

In DNA, the CDR3 is TGTGCTAGTATTGGGGGGTTACAAGCTTTCTTT. It yields the protein CASIGGLQAFF. The chain has TRBV7-9 and TRBJ1-1; a possible D gene is TRBD1 (5 bases). The germline gives CDR1 SEHNR, CDR2 FQNEAQ (reference sequence). The CDR3 length is 11 residues.

This clonotype has at least ten counts. The rearrangement uses TRBV7-9 and TRBJ2-2, with 8 bases identical to TRBD2. Germline values: CDR1 SEHNR, CDR2 FQNEAQ (reference sequence). The ends lost 6 bases at V and 0 bases at J; junction bases unmatched: 6. This CDR3 region has 16 residues. CDR3 DNA sequence: TGTGCCAGCAGTCACACACTAGCGGCGAACACCGGGGAGCTGTTTTTT. It codes for CASSHTLAANTGELFF.

The rearrangement uses TRBV25-1 and TRBJ1-2; the match to TRBD1 covers 8 bases. The CDR3 covers 16 residues. Germline trimming cut 5 bases from V and 2 bases from J; bases unmatched to any gene: 10. Germline V CDR1 and CDR2: MGHDK, SYGVNS. The CDR3 is CASSYQATGENYGYTF. CDR3 DNA: TGTGCCAGCAGTTACCAAGCGACAGGGGAAAACTATGGCTACACCTTC.

The sample holds a few counts of this clonotype. This clone may be a read error of a much larger clone one base away. V is TRBV19 and J is TRBJ1-5; D perhaps matches TRBD1 (5 bases). Trimming took 8 bases from V and 4 from J, leaving 15 bases between them. CDR3 length equals 14 residues. Germline CDR1 is LNHDA and CDR2 is SQIVND (reference sequence). CDR3 residues: CASGPTEGNQPQHF. The CDR3 DNA is TGTGCCAGTGGTCCGACAGAGGGAAATCAGCCCCAGCATTTT.

V is TRBV25-1 and J is TRBJ1-5; D remains unclear. Trimming shortened V by 6 bases and J by 6 bases, and 9 bases separated the two germline ends. Germline CDR1 is MGHDK and CDR2 is SYGVNS. This CDR3 spans 12 amino acids. The CDR3 loop is CASRAFGQPQHF. DNA for the CDR3: TGTGCCAGCAGAGCTTTCGGTCAGCCCCAGCATTTT.

The rearrangement uses TRBV20-1 and TRBJ1-2, with 8 positions matching TRBD1. Germline V gene data show CDR1 as DFQATT and CDR2 as SNEGSKA (reference sequence). J gave up 6 bases and V 6 bases, and 3 bases lay outside the gene matches. The length of the CDR3 is 11 residues. In DNA form, the CDR3 reads TGCAGTGCACAGGGGGAGAATGGCTACACCTTC. This sequence encodes CSAQGENGYTF.

At least ten counts were recorded for this clonotype. The J gene is TRBJ2-5, the V gene TRBV9, with TRBD2 as a possible D gene (6 bases). CDR1 is SGDLS and CDR2 is YYNGEE in the germline V gene. This CDR3 is built from 15 residues. V was cut by 0 bases and J by 5 bases, with 14 bases left in between. The CDR3 coding sequence is TGTGCCAGCAGCGTAGCTACAAGGGAGGTTGAGACCCAGTACTTC. Protein product: CASSVATREVETQYF.

The sample holds many counts of this clonotype. At one end, the junction sequence differs from germline, possibly due to a read error. The rearrangement links TRBV2 to TRBJ2-7; D unclear. This CDR3 region has 12 residues. CDR1 is SNHLY and CDR2 is FYNNEI in the germline V gene. The DNA of the CDR3 is TGTGCCAGCATTGAAGGGCGAAACGAGCAGTACTTC. Translation: CASIEGRNEQYF.

This clonotype was counted ten times or more. The chain is built from TRBV29-1 and TRBJ1-1; TRBD1 matches at 7 bases. The germline V gene has CDR1 SQVTM and CDR2 ANQGSEA. V lost 2 bases, J lost 1 base, and 4 bases stayed unmatched. The CDR3 length is 14 residues. DNA of the CDR3: TGCAGCGTTGAAACCGGGACAGCGAACACTGAAGCTTTCTTT. This sequence encodes CSVETGTANTEAFF.

The gene calls are TRBV7-2 and TRBJ1-2; D is unclear. Germline lookup yields CDR1 SGHTA and CDR2 FQGNSA. Trimming cost V 7 bases and J 2 bases, with 8 bases left between them. This CDR3 is 12 amino acids long. Here the CDR3 DNA reads TGTGCCAGCAAGGCGGGGAACTATGGCTACACCTTC. Translation: CASKAGNYGYTF.

As for this clonotype: A clone one base away is much larger, so this may be a read error. The genes are TRBV12-3 or TRBV12-4 and TRBJ1-4, with a tentative D call TRBD1 (5 bases). The CDR3 contains 15 residues. The ends were cut back, 5 bases at V and 7 bases at J, with 17 bases in the middle. CDR3 in amino acids: CASSESKGRSEKLFF. The DNA for the CDR3 is TGTGCCAGCAGTGAGTCAAAGGGGCGAAGTGAAAAACTGTTTTTT.